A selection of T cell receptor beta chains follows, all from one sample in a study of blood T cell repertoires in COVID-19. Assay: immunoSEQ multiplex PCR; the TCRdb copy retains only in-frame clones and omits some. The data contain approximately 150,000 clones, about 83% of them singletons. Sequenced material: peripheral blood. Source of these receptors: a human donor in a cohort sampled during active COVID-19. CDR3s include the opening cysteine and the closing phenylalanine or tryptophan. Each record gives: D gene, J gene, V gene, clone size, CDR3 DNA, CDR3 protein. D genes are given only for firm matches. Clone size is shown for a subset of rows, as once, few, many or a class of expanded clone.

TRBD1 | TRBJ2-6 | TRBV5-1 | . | TGCGCCAGCAGAAGTACAGGGGGCCGCAACTCTGGGGCCAACGTCCTGACTTTC | CASRSTGGRNSGANVLTF
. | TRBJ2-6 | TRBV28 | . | TGTGCCAGCAGTTTAGAGGTAGGGGGAACCCTCTCTGGGGCCAACGTCCTGACTTTC | CASSLEVGGTLSGANVLTF
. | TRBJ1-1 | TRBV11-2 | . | TGTGCCAGCAGCTCAAAAGGAGCGGGGTTGACTGAAGCTTTCTTT | CASSSKGAGLTEAFF
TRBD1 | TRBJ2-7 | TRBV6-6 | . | TGTGCCAGCAGTCGTGGGACAGGGGTCGGCGAGCAGTACTTC | CASSRGTGVGEQYF
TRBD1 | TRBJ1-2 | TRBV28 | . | TGTGCCAGCACCCTGGGACAGGGGAGAGCTAACTATGGCTACACCTTC | CASTLGQGRANYGYTF
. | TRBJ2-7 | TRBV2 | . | TGTGCCAGCAGTCTTCTGGTCGGGTCCTACGAGCAGTACTTC | CASSLLVGSYEQYF
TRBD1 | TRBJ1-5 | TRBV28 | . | TGTGCCAGCACCCTCGTGACAGGGGGGAATCAGCCCCAGCATTTT | CASTLVTGGNQPQHF
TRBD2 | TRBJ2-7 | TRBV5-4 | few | TGTGCCAGCAGCTCAGAGGGGAGGGGCGAGCAGTACTTC | CASSSEGRGEQYF
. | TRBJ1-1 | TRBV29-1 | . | TGCAGTTCGTTAAGGGGAAACACTGAAGCTTTCTTT | CSSLRGNTEAFF
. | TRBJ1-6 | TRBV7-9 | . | TGTGCCAGCACCACTTGGGGCTCACCCCTCCACTTT | CASTTWGSPLHF
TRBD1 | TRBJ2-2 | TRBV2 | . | TGTGCCAGCAGGAAGGGGACAGGGGGCGGCACCGGGGAGCTGTTTTTT | CASRKGTGGGTGELFF